This T cell receptor beta chain was sequenced in a study of blood T cell repertoires in COVID-19. Measured with immunoSEQ multiplex PCR; TCRdb has only the in-frame clones, and not every one. The sample carries 45,000 to 70,000 clones, around 82% recorded once. The germline CDR1 and CDR2 sequences are SGHDN and FVKESK. J gave up 6 bases and V 1 base, and 16 bases lay outside the gene matches. The CDR3 extends over 19 amino acids. This clone was picked up one time. Material for sequencing was peripheral blood. The V gene is TRBV14, the J gene TRBJ1-4; 8 nucleotides agree with TRBD1. The TCR originated in an elderly woman with acute or convalescent COVID-19. The CDR3 spells CASSQASEQGALGDEKLFF. The DNA for the CDR3 is TGTGCCAGCAGCCAAGCCTCCGAGCAGGGGGCCTTGGGGGATGAAAAACTGTTTTTT. The entire variable domain, with the rest obtained from reference TRBV14 and TRBJ1-4, is as follows: EAGVTQFPSHSVIEKGQTVTLRCDPISGHDNLYWYRRVMGKEIKFLLHFVKESKQDESGMPNNRFLAERTGGTYSTLKVQPAELEDSGVYFCASSQASEQGALGDEKLFFGSGTQLSVL.